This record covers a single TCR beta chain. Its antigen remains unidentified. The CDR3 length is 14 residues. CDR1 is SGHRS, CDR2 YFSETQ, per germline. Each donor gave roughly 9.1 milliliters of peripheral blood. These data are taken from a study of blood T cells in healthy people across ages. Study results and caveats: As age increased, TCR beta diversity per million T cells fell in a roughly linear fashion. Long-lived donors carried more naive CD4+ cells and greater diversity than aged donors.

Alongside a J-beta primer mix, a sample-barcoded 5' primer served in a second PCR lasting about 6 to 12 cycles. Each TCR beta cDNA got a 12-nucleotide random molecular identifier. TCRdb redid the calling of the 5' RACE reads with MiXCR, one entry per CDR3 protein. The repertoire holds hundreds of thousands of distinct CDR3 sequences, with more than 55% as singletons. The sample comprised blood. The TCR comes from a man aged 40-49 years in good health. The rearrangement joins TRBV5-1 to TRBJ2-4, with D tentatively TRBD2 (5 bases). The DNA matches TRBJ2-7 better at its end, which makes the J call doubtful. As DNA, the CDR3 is TGCGCCAGCAGCTTGGAGGGAGTTAAGGACGAGCAGTACTTC. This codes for CASSLEGVKDEQYF.